This TCR beta chain emerged from a study of T-cell memory formation after mild COVID-19 (dated by TCRdb to about 2021). General notes on the study: TCR sequence clusters from the two donors were largely donor specific. The cohort was made up of two young adult volunteers, one female and one male, who were previously healthy. Longitudinal TCRalpha and TCRbeta repertoire sequencing tracked T-cell clones expanding and contracting after mild COVID-19 in two donors.

Ficoll-Paque density gradient centrifugation was used to isolate PBMCs. The sequencing machine was an Illumina NovaSeq 6000. TCRalpha and TCRbeta cDNA libraries were built by 5'RACE with constant-segment primers, adding sample barcodes and unique molecular identifiers. RNA was extracted from every sample with Trizol reagent. Libraries were amplified in two PCR steps, with a second sample barcode and Illumina TruSeq adapters added in the second step. Sequencing of the libraries was done on an Illumina NovaSeq, producing 2 x 150 bp paired-end reads. The published analysis was carried out like this. With migec v1.2.7, reads were demultiplexed and then collapsed into UMI-guided consensus sequences. Using mixcr v2.1.11, UMI consensuses were aligned to TRA and TRB V and J templates and then assembled into clonotypes. Expanded or contracted clonotypes were those called significant by both edgeR and NoisET, with noise models trained on biological replicates. For edgeR calls, a false discovery rate-adjusted p below 0.01 and a log2 fold-change threshold of 1 were applied. As an exploratory analysis of dynamics, max-normalized trajectories of the 1000 most abundant clonotypes were examined with PCA combined with hierarchical clustering. Separately sequenced CD4+ and CD8+ repertoires were used to assign a CD4 or CD8 phenotype to each responding clone. TCRdb reworked the public reads: Q25 trimming with fastp, MiXCR clone assembly, productive beta chains retained. Rows with a matching CDR3 protein are joined into one entry that keeps the most common DNA and genes. The V and J calls follow TCRdb's processing rather than the paper's. The sample table holds 150,000 to 200,000 distinct CDR3 sequences, of which 14% were seen once. The ten top clones hold roughly 14% of the sample.

Paper-wide results and their limitations: Some responding clones were detected in pre-infection memory, suggesting pre-existing cross-reactive memory T cells joined the SARS-CoV-2 response. Clones that contracted from day 15 to 85 showed balanced CD4/CD8 phenotypes, whereas a second wave of clones that expanded from day 15 to 37 leaned towards CD4+. Only two mild cases were covered by the study, and larger cohorts that include severe cases with pre-infection samples were considered necessary. Contracting CD4+ clones turned up mainly in the CM and EM memory subsets, whereas EMRA was where CD8+ clones were enriched. Whether the second-wave clones peaking on day 37 were SARS-CoV-2 specific was not confirmed.

There are a few counts of this clonotype. Its antigen is still unknown. Base qualities are not at hand, and no much larger clone is one base apart. The germline V gene supplies CDR1 SGHTA and CDR2 FQGNSA. The junction carries 12 bases between V and J, which are trimmed by 4 bases and 2 bases respectively. The CDR3 numbers 15 residues from cysteine through phenylalanine. Only the CDR3 DNA stays, 45 bases, in frame from base 1. Input material: PBMCs or a T cell subset sorted from them (not recorded which). The sequence derives from an adult woman who had mild COVID-19 (a few samples of this study predate the infection). The sample titles of this study are shuffled in the database, so cell type and time point are left out; the donor was told from shared clones. The rearranged chain carries TRBV7-2 and TRBJ1-3; no confident D gene assignment can be made. The CDR3 has the sequence CASSSTSDPGNTIYF. The DNA is as follows: TGTGCCAGCAGCTCCACTAGCGATCCTGGAAACACCATATATTTT.